Below are 18 T cell receptor beta chains sequenced from a single sample in a study of OX40 agonist ivuxolimab in advanced cancers. Profiled with immunoSEQ multiplex PCR; TCRdb holds only in-frame clones, not every one. Found here are 60,000 to 75,000 clones, 85% to 90% of them singletons; the top ten hold 0.85% to 1%. Source: CD4+ or CD8+ T cells sorted from blood, taken in a trial of the OX40 agonist ivuxolimab. All receptors come from an adult with an advanced solid tumor such as melanoma, head and neck, liver or kidney cancer.

This CDR3 is CASSPRGRASDTQYF. In DNA form, the CDR3 reads TGTGCCAGCAGTCCAAGGGGGAGGGCCTCAGATACGCAGTATTTT. This chain links TRBV6-5 with TRBJ2-3; TRBD2 might be the D (7 bases). The CDR3 extends over 15 amino acids. Germline CDR1 reads MNHEY; CDR2 reads SVGAGI. V lost 5 bases to trimming and J lost 4 bases, with 16 bases between them.

The chain is built from TRBV7-8 and TRBJ1-2; D is ambiguous. The germline V gene has CDR1 SGHVS and CDR2 FQNEAQ. V lost 1 base and J lost 1, with 7 bases in between. The CDR3 loop spans 14 amino acids. This chain's CDR3 is CASSLVGSNYGYTF. CDR3 sequence (DNA): TGTGCCAGCAGCTTAGTGGGCAGTAACTATGGCTACACCTTC. The full variable domain, its missing parts supplied by reference TRBV7-8 and TRBJ1-2, is GAGVSQSPRYKVAKRGQDVALRCDPISGHVSLFWYQQALGQGPEFLTYFQNEAQLDKSGLPSDRFFAERPEGSVSTLKIQRTQQEDSAVYLCASSLVGSNYGYTFGSGTRLTVV.

This chain joins TRBV18 and TRBJ2-2; D call uncertain. Germline V gene lookup returns CDR1 KGHSH and CDR2 LQKENI. The CDR3 has 18 amino acids. Trimming left V 3 bases short and J 2 bases short, with 19 bases between. CDR3 protein: CASSPKWTADLNTGELFF. In DNA, the CDR3 is TGTGCCAGCTCACCTAAATGGACGGCAGACCTTAACACCGGGGAGCTGTTTTTT.

The chain couples TRBV28 to TRBJ2-7; 11 bases map to TRBD1. CDR1 MDHEN and CDR2 SYDVKM come from the germline V gene. J gave up 7 bases and V 7 bases, and 6 bases lay outside the gene matches. The CDR3 runs to 13 residues. Here the CDR3 reads CASTGQGAREQYF. The CDR3 DNA sequence: TGTGCCAGCACCGGACAGGGGGCGCGGGAGCAGTACTTC.

This rearrangement joins TRBV7-6 to TRBJ2-5, with TRBD2 identical over 15 bases. The junction had 12 bases not matched to a gene; V was cut back by 5 bases and J by 5 bases. CDR1 is SGHVS, CDR2 FNYEAQ, per germline. This CDR3 spans 18 amino acids. The CDR3 bases are TGTGCCAGCAGCCCAAGGGGGACTAGCGGGAGGTTGGTTGAGACCCAGTACTTC. This encodes CASSPRGTSGRLVETQYF.

The chain employs TRBV4-3 and TRBJ2-6; D unresolved. This CDR3 has 16 residues. CDR1 and CDR2 from the germline V gene are LGHNA and YSLEER. V lost 0 bases and J 0 bases, leaving 6 bases between the germline ends. DNA for the CDR3: TGCGCCAGCAGCCAAGATTTCAGCTCTGGGGCCAACGTCCTGACTTTC. Its protein product is CASSQDFSSGANVLTF.

The V and J genes are TRBV11-2 and TRBJ2-2; no definite D call. The CDR3 consists of 15 residues. Germline CDR1 is SGHAT and CDR2 is FQNNGV. Trimming left V 1 base short and J 4 bases short, with 10 bases between. CDR3 amino acids: CASSLGGGVTGELFF. The CDR3 DNA is TGTGCCAGCAGCTTAGGGGGTGGGGTCACCGGGGAGCTGTTTTTT. Variable domain in full (rest from reference TRBV11-2 and TRBJ2-2): EAGVAQSPRYKIIEKRQSVAFWCNPISGHATLYWYQQILGQGPKLLIQFQNNGVVDDSQLPKDRFSAERLKGVDSTLKIQPAKLEDSAVYLCASSLGGGVTGELFFGEGSRLTVL.

The rearrangement joins TRBV7-2 to TRBJ2-7; D is unresolved. Trimming cost V 6 bases and J 2 bases, with 11 bases left between them. Germline V gives CDR1 SGHTA, CDR2 FQGNSA. The CDR3 has 13 amino acids. The DNA for the CDR3 is TGTGCCAGCAGTCTCACTGGGACCTACGAGCAGTACTTC. Protein: CASSLTGTYEQYF.

This clone was counted a single time. This chain joins TRBV7-2 and TRBJ1-6; D uncertain. CDR1 SGHTA and CDR2 FQGNSA come from the germline V gene. V was pared by 5 bases and J by 8 bases, with 13 bases between. The CDR3 is 14 amino acids. CDR3 protein: CASSRGPQDSPLHF. CDR3 nucleotide sequence: TGTGCCAGCAGCCGCGGGCCCCAGGATTCACCCCTCCACTTT.

V gene TRBV6-6 combines with J gene TRBJ2-7; tentative D call: TRBD2 (7 bases). The CDR3 is made up of 15 amino acids. Germline V gives CDR1 MNHNY, CDR2 SVGAGI (reference sequence). Between the trimmed V and J ends, which lost 6 bases and 2 bases, there was a span of 17 bases. For the CDR3, the DNA is TGTGCCAGCAGCGCTGCGGGGGACATCACCTACGAGCAGTACTTC. Translated, it gives CASSAAGDITYEQYF.

The chain uses TRBV18 and TRBJ2-7; TRBD2 matches 14 bases. CDR3 length: 15 residues. With 5 bases clipped from V and 2 bases from J, the junction kept 2 bases outside the gene matches. The germline gives CDR1 KGHSH, CDR2 LQKENI. DNA of the CDR3: TGTGCCAGCTCAGGGACTAGCGGGAGTCCCTACGAGCAGTACTTC. It specifies CASSGTSGSPYEQYF. Complete variable domain (other parts from reference TRBV18 and TRBJ2-7): NAGVMQNPRHLVRRRGQEARLRCSPMKGHSHVYWYRQLPEEGLKFMVYLQKENIIDESGMPKERFSAEFPKEGPSILRIQQVVRGDSAAYFCASSGTSGSPYEQYFGPGTRLTVT.

This chain connects TRBV28 to TRBJ2-4, with D tentatively TRBD2 (5 bases). The CDR3 loop spans 16 amino acids. CDR1 and CDR2 (germline): MDHEN, SYDVKM. V was shortened by 5 bases and J by 1 base, with 15 bases between the two germline ends. CDR3: CASSQGLPGAKNIQYF. In DNA, the CDR3 is TGTGCCAGCAGTCAAGGACTCCCGGGGGCCAAAAACATTCAGTACTTC.

The J gene is TRBJ2-4, the V gene TRBV19; no firm D call. The V gene's germline CDR1 is LNHDA and CDR2 SQIVND (reference sequence). The CDR3 runs 15 residues. The V end was cut by 6 bases, the J end by 0 bases, with 12 bases between. CDR3 sequence: CASSPATVAKNIQYF. CDR3 nucleotides: TGTGCCAGTAGCCCAGCTACAGTAGCCAAAAACATTCAGTACTTC. Together with reference TRBV19 and TRBJ2-4, the CDR3 gives the full variable domain: DGGITQSPKYLFRKEGQNVTLSCEQNLNHDAMYWYRQDPGQGLRLIYYSQIVNDFQKGDIAEGYSVSREKKESFPLTVTSAQKNPTAFYLCASSPATVAKNIQYFGAGTRLSVL.

V and J are TRBV18 and TRBJ2-5, with D unclear. Germline V CDR1 and CDR2: KGHSH, LQKENI. V was pared by 3 bases and J by 2 bases, with 10 bases between. This CDR3 region has 14 residues. CDR3 sequence reads: CASSPRRLQETQYF. CDR3 coding DNA: TGTGCCAGCTCACCGAGGCGGTTGCAAGAGACCCAGTACTTC.

Details on this clone: The sample carries other DNA sequences with the same CDR3. The rearrangement joins TRBV5-1 to TRBJ1-4; D unresolved. Germline V lookup: CDR1 SGHRS, CDR2 YFSETQ. The germline V and J ends were trimmed by 0 bases and 5 bases, with 8 bases remaining between them. The CDR3 loop spans 14 amino acids. The CDR3 DNA reads TGCGCCAGCAGCTTGGGACGGCTGAATGAAAAACTGTTTTTT. Translated: CASSLGRLNEKLFF.

The rearrangement uses TRBV7-2 and TRBJ2-1; tentatively, D is TRBD1 or TRBD2 (5 bases each). Germline assignment: CDR1 SGHTA and CDR2 FQGNSA. V was trimmed by 3 bases and J by 8 bases, leaving 11 bases between them. The CDR3 length is 13 residues. The CDR3 coding sequence is TGTGCCAGCAGCTTGGTGAGAGGGGATGAGCAGTTCTTC. It specifies CASSLVRGDEQFF.

The CDR3, as DNA: TGTGCCAGCAGACAGACTAGTAGCGCAGATACGCAGTATTTT. Encoded protein: CASRQTSSADTQYF. V and J are TRBV6-6 and TRBJ2-3; a weak D match, TRBD2 (6 bases). V was shortened by 6 bases and J by 4 bases, with 14 bases between the two germline ends. In germline, CDR1 is MNHNY, CDR2 SVGAGI (reference sequence). The CDR3 spans 14 residues.

The chain has TRBV5-8 and TRBJ1-5; D ambiguous. CDR1 and CDR2 (germline): SGHTS, YDEGEE. V was clipped by 3 bases and J by 6 bases, with 13 bases between them. This CDR3 comprises 14 residues. Written as DNA, the CDR3 is TGTGCCAGCAGCTCCTCTTTTATGGGTCAGCCCCAGCATTTT. Its translation: CASSSSFMGQPQHF.